This T cell receptor (beta chain) appears in the sequencing data of a study of cytomegalovirus exposure and HLA in healthy donors. On this clone itself: What it recognizes is unknown.

Study conclusions and caveats: The study listed under 200 cytomegalovirus-associated TCR beta chains. After further analysis at a later stage, roughly 16,000 TCR beta sequences were associated with HLA alleles at 0.05 false discovery rate.

The primer mix had 60 Vbeta and 13 Jbeta primers. Sequenced by immunoSEQ multiplex PCR; TCRdb stores in-frame clones only, minus some. The profile covers roughly 280,000 clones, with around two thirds appearing a single time and about 2.1% taken by the ten largest. Trimming took 1 base from V and 3 from J; bases not matched to a gene: 11. Per the germline V gene, CDR1 is SGHRS and CDR2 is YFSETQ. The CDR3 totals 17 residues. Material: PBMCs. This chain links TRBV5-1 with TRBJ2-7; 9 nucleotides align to TRBD2. The TCR originated in a female donor in good health and CMV-seronegative. The DNA of the CDR3 is TGCGCCAGCAGCTTGCGCGGACCCGGGACTAGCAACTACGAGCAGTACTTC. It encodes CASSLRGPGTSNYEQYF.